The rows below give T cell receptor beta chains drawn from one sample of a study of blood T cell repertoires in COVID-19. Clones were sequenced by immunoSEQ multiplex PCR, and TCRdb holds only the in-frame ones, with some missing. The sample consists of some 170,000 clones, 85% of them appearing once. The sample was peripheral blood. The receptors derive from a woman aged 55-69 years with acute or convalescent COVID-19. The CDR3 runs from the conserved cysteine through the conserved F or W. A D gene is named only where the DNA matches it firmly. Rows may omit the clone size; those that give it use once, few, many or a size class.

CDR3nt: TGTGCCAGCAGCTCGTTCTGGACGGGAGCAACTAATGAAAAACTGTTTTTT; CDR3aa: CASSSFWTGATNEKLFF; v_gene: TRBV7-8; d_gene: -; abundance: -; j_gene: TRBJ1-4
CDR3nt: TGCGCCAGCAGCTTTTTAGCGGACCAAGAGACCCAGTACTTC; CDR3aa: CASSFLADQETQYF; v_gene: TRBV5-1; d_gene: -; abundance: -; j_gene: TRBJ2-5
CDR3nt: TGCAGCGTTGTAAGGACAGGTTCTACCGGGGAGCTGTTTTTT; CDR3aa: CSVVRTGSTGELFF; v_gene: TRBV29-1; d_gene: TRBD1; abundance: -; j_gene: TRBJ2-2
CDR3nt: TGCGCCAGCAGCTTGAATACAGCGGATGAAAAACTGTTTTTT; CDR3aa: CASSLNTADEKLFF; v_gene: TRBV5-1; d_gene: -; abundance: -; j_gene: TRBJ1-4
CDR3nt: TGCGCCAGCAGCTCCGGACAGGGCTCGGTGGACTATGGCTACACCTTC; CDR3aa: CASSSGQGSVDYGYTF; v_gene: TRBV5-1; d_gene: TRBD1; abundance: -; j_gene: TRBJ1-2
CDR3nt: TGTGCCAGCAGCCTTAACGGGGGCAATGAGCAGTTCTTC; CDR3aa: CASSLNGGNEQFF; v_gene: TRBV7-3; d_gene: -; abundance: -; j_gene: TRBJ2-1
CDR3nt: TGTGCCAGCAGCTCCGGACTGCTGAACACTGAAGCTTTCTTT; CDR3aa: CASSSGLLNTEAFF; v_gene: TRBV11-3; d_gene: -; abundance: -; j_gene: TRBJ1-1
CDR3nt: TGTGCCAGCAGTGAAAACGACAGGGCTGGAAACACCATATATTTT; CDR3aa: CASSENDRAGNTIYF; v_gene: TRBV2; d_gene: TRBD1; abundance: -; j_gene: TRBJ1-3
CDR3nt: TGTGCCAGCAGCCAAGGGACAGTGAACACTGAAGCTTTCTTT; CDR3aa: CASSQGTVNTEAFF; v_gene: TRBV3-1/TRBV3-2; d_gene: -; abundance: -; j_gene: TRBJ1-1
CDR3nt: TGTGCCAGTAGTATAGCGGGATTTGGGGATACGCAGTATTTT; CDR3aa: CASSIAGFGDTQYF; v_gene: TRBV19; d_gene: -; abundance: -; j_gene: TRBJ2-3
CDR3nt: TGTGCCTGGAGTGTCCGGACAGAAAGACCCTATAATTCACCCCTCCACTTT; CDR3aa: CAWSVRTERPYNSPLHF; v_gene: TRBV30; d_gene: -; abundance: -; j_gene: TRBJ1-6
CDR3nt: TGTGCCAGCAGCGGGGTGACAGGGAACTATGGCTACACCTTC; CDR3aa: CASSGVTGNYGYTF; v_gene: TRBV5-6; d_gene: TRBD1; abundance: -; j_gene: TRBJ1-2
CDR3nt: TGTGCCAGCAGCCAAGATGATATGGAGGACACCGGGGAGCTGTTTTTT; CDR3aa: CASSQDDMEDTGELFF; v_gene: TRBV4-2; d_gene: -; abundance: few; j_gene: TRBJ2-2
CDR3nt: TGTGCCAGCAAAGGGGGGACAGCTGAAGCTTTCTTT; CDR3aa: CASKGGTAEAFF; v_gene: TRBV3-1/TRBV3-2; d_gene: TRBD1; abundance: -; j_gene: TRBJ1-1
CDR3nt: TGCGCCAGCTTACTAGCCCCTACCTACGAGCAGTACTTC; CDR3aa: CASLLAPTYEQYF; v_gene: TRBV4-1; d_gene: -; abundance: -; j_gene: TRBJ2-7
CDR3nt: TGCAGCTCAGGACTAGCGGGTGGTTCCTACAATGAGCAGTTCTTC; CDR3aa: CSSGLAGGSYNEQFF; v_gene: TRBV29-1; d_gene: TRBD2; abundance: few; j_gene: TRBJ2-1
CDR3nt: TGTGCCAGCAGCCATGGACAGGGCGCTGAAAAACTGTTTTTT; CDR3aa: CASSHGQGAEKLFF; v_gene: TRBV3-1/TRBV3-2; d_gene: TRBD1; abundance: -; j_gene: TRBJ1-4
CDR3nt: TGTGCCAGCGCGGACAGGGATTACTATGGCTACACCTTC; CDR3aa: CASADRDYYGYTF; v_gene: TRBV6-5; d_gene: TRBD1; abundance: -; j_gene: TRBJ1-2
CDR3nt: TGTGCTAGCAGCGTCACTAGCGGGAGAGACAATGAGCAGTTCTTC; CDR3aa: CASSVTSGRDNEQFF; v_gene: TRBV7-7; d_gene: TRBD2; abundance: -; j_gene: TRBJ2-1
CDR3nt: TGTGCCAGCAGCCTTCGACAGACCTACAATGAGCAGTTCTTC; CDR3aa: CASSLRQTYNEQFF; v_gene: TRBV3-1/TRBV3-2; d_gene: -; abundance: -; j_gene: TRBJ2-1
CDR3nt: TGTGCCATCAGTAAAAACCCGGGACAGGGGGCGGGTAGCACTGAAGCTTTCTTT; CDR3aa: CAISKNPGQGAGSTEAFF; v_gene: TRBV10-3; d_gene: TRBD1; abundance: -; j_gene: TRBJ1-1
CDR3nt: TGTGCCACCAGCAGAGATTTGGGGAGTGAGCAGTTCTTC; CDR3aa: CATSRDLGSEQFF; v_gene: TRBV15; d_gene: -; abundance: -; j_gene: TRBJ2-1
CDR3nt: TGTGCCAGCAGCTCGGGAGGTAGCGGGCGATCCTACGAGCAGTACTTC; CDR3aa: CASSSGGSGRSYEQYF; v_gene: TRBV5-4; d_gene: TRBD2; abundance: -; j_gene: TRBJ2-7
CDR3nt: TGTGCCAGCTCACCACGGCAGGTCTCTGGAAACACCATATATTTT; CDR3aa: CASSPRQVSGNTIYF; v_gene: TRBV18; d_gene: -; abundance: -; j_gene: TRBJ1-3
CDR3nt: TGTGCCTGGAGTGTAAAGGCGATGGGAGCGGGAGCCAATGAGCAGTTCTTC; CDR3aa: CAWSVKAMGAGANEQFF; v_gene: TRBV30; d_gene: TRBD2; abundance: few; j_gene: TRBJ2-1
CDR3nt: TGCGCCAGCAGCCAAGATCGGGGAACAGACTATGGCTACACCTTC; CDR3aa: CASSQDRGTDYGYTF; v_gene: TRBV4-1; d_gene: -; abundance: once; j_gene: TRBJ1-2